A selection of T cell receptor beta chains follows, all from one sample in a study of blood T cells in healthy people across ages. TCRdb re-analysed the 5' RACE reads in MiXCR, keeping a single row per CDR3 protein. The sample holds 600,000 to 900,000 distinct CDR3 sequences, 20% to 30% seen once. The data also belong to a second study, concerning T cells of mothers and their children.

What was sequenced was blood. The receptors shown here come from a boy between 10 and 17 years old in good health. CDR3s leave out the opening cysteine and the closing phenylalanine or tryptophan.

>TRBV7-9
ASSSLGPTDTEAF
>TRBV28
ASDYVGGDGYT
>TRBV3-1
ASSQNRNKDTQY
>TRBV2
ASSEADRGAEAF
>TRBV5-1
ASNAGAYEQY
>TRBV5-5
ASSHAPRIRNIQY
>TRBV3-1
ASGETGKGFNEQF
>TRBV9
ASSVGLAGLEQY
>TRBV14
ASSQDGRLAKNIQY
>TRBV10-2
ASSESGGLWEETQY
>TRBV29-1
SVFGDRGANVLT
>TRBV30
AWSTGHYQETQY
>TRBV6-8
ASRASSQGILETQY
>TRBV2
ASSEVGGTDTQY
>TRBV28
ASTRRSTKAF
>TRBV6-5
ASSYSLPYEQY
>TRBV5-1
ASSDGTRGEQH
>TRBV12-3/TRBV12-4
ASSWVGQDNEQF
>TRBV20-1
SAREATGGGQETQY
>TRBV19
ASSSYRGPDTQY
>TRBV10-3
AISEPGQGPYT
>TRBV6-6
ASSRGLNYGYT
>TRBV6-6
ASSYRGPRELF
>TRBV4-1
ASSQIGRGQNSPLH
>TRBV12-3/TRBV12-4
AARFLGTQY
>TRBV25-1
ASSEPYRGEAF
>TRBV6-2/TRBV6-3
ASSYVYEQY
>TRBV5-1
ASSLGSSGGYNEQF
>TRBV7-9
ASSPTSGGQEAQY
>TRBV12-3/TRBV12-4
ASSRGQGNTEAF
>TRBV9
ASSPWVAGGNEQF
>TRBV5-1
ASSLFHRGSSGANVLT
>TRBV7-9
ASSLGTSELQETQY